The rows below give T cell receptor beta chains drawn from one sample of a study of cytomegalovirus exposure and HLA in healthy donors. The table came from immunoSEQ multiplex PCR; TCRdb's copy has only in-frame clones and leaves some out. Here the sample spans 110,000 to 150,000 clones, around 93% being singletons. The sequenced sample consisted of PBMCs. The receptors come from a man between 18 and 35 years old in good health and CMV-seropositive. Each CDR3 is given with its conserved first and last residue. The order of the fields is D gene, J gene, clone size, V gene, CDR3 protein, CDR3 DNA. A D gene is named only where the DNA matches it firmly. Where a row states a size, it is once, few, many or the class of an expanded clone; other rows omit it.

. | TRBJ1-2 | . | TRBV4-1 | CASSPLTHTNYGYTF | TGCGCCAGCAGCCCTTTGACACACACTAACTATGGCTACACCTTC
. | TRBJ1-2 | . | TRBV9 | CASSPPFPLGYTF | TGTGCCAGCAGCCCTCCGTTTCCCCTCGGCTACACCTTC
TRBD1 | TRBJ2-2 | . | TRBV5-1 | CASSLSGQGRNGELFF | TGCGCCAGCAGCCTGTCGGGACAGGGGAGGAACGGGGAGCTGTTTTTT
TRBD2 | TRBJ2-7 | . | TRBV4-2 | CASSQVASGTYEQYF | TGTGCCAGCAGCCAAGTGGCTAGCGGGACCTACGAGCAGTACTTC
TRBD1 | TRBJ2-2 | . | TRBV6-5 | CASSRDSARTGELFF | TGTGCCAGCAGCCGGGACAGTGCCAGGACCGGGGAGCTGTTTTTT
TRBD1 | TRBJ2-2 | . | TRBV5-1 | CASSYYRGQVTGELFF | TGCGCCAGCAGCTACTACAGGGGGCAGGTCACCGGGGAGCTGTTTTTT
TRBD2 | TRBJ2-7 | . | TRBV27 | CASSPPGTSFPYEQYF | TGTGCCAGCAGTCCCCCCGGGACTAGCTTTCCCTACGAGCAGTACTTC
. | TRBJ2-2 | . | TRBV5-4 | CASSLGHNTGELFF | TGTGCCAGCAGCCTAGGACACAACACCGGGGAGCTGTTTTTT
. | TRBJ2-1 | . | TRBV5-1 | CASKEGRSRYNEQFF | TGCGCCAGCAAGGAGGGCCGATCCCGTTACAATGAGCAGTTCTTC
. | TRBJ2-7 | . | TRBV29-1 | CSVAQTVPYEQYF | TGCAGCGTTGCCCAGACTGTCCCCTACGAGCAGTACTTC
. | TRBJ2-2 | . | TRBV9 | CASRKGGQYTGELFF | TGTGCCAGCAGGAAGGGGGGGCAGTACACCGGGGAGCTGTTTTTT
. | TRBJ1-4 | . | TRBV30 | CAWSKGEGPSEKLFF | TGTGCCTGGAGTAAAGGGGAAGGTCCGAGTGAAAAACTGTTTTTT
. | TRBJ2-3 | . | TRBV9 | CASSLRPGADTQYF | TGTGCCAGCAGCCTCCGCCCAGGCGCAGATACGCAGTATTTT
TRBD2 | TRBJ2-4 | . | TRBV18 | CASSPGGLAGVGGLDIQYF | TGTGCCAGCTCACCCGGGGGGCTAGCGGGAGTCGGCGGCTTGGACATTCAGTACTTC
TRBD1 | TRBJ1-2 | . | TRBV28 | CASSFGTARNGYTF | TGTGCCAGCAGTTTCGGGACAGCCAGAAATGGCTACACCTTC
TRBD1 | TRBJ2-6 | . | TRBV5-5 | CASSVGTAVSGANVLTF | TGTGCCAGCAGCGTCGGGACAGCTGTTTCTGGGGCCAACGTCCTGACTTTC
. | TRBJ2-7 | . | TRBV19 | CASSIAWQGAYEQYF | TGTGCCAGTAGTATAGCATGGCAAGGAGCCTACGAGCAGTACTTC
TRBD1 | TRBJ2-2 | once | TRBV9 | CASTGQAHTGELFF | TGTGCCAGCACCGGACAGGCGCACACCGGGGAGCTGTTTTTT
TRBD2 | TRBJ2-7 | . | TRBV5-4 | CASSLAASGDYEQYF | TGTGCCAGCAGCTTGGCGGCTAGCGGGGATTACGAGCAGTACTTC
. | TRBJ1-1 | . | TRBV5-4 | CASSSRRVTNTEAFF | TGTGCCAGCAGCTCTCGACGGGTGACGAACACTGAAGCTTTCTTT
TRBD2 | TRBJ2-1 | . | TRBV2 | CASSEARAGITYNEQFF | TGTGCCAGCAGTGAAGCTAGAGCGGGGATTACCTACAATGAGCAGTTCTTC
. | TRBJ1-1 | . | TRBV7-8 | CASSLPGDTEAFF | TGTGCCAGCAGTCTCCCCGGGGACACTGAAGCTTTCTTT
TRBD2 | TRBJ2-3 | . | TRBV7-2 | CASTSSPQRERTDTQYF | TGTGCCAGCACCTCAAGTCCCCAGCGGGAGAGAACAGATACGCAGTATTTT
. | TRBJ2-1 | once | TRBV2 | CASSESHLNEQFF | TGTGCCAGCAGTGAGAGTCACCTCAATGAGCAGTTCTTC
. | TRBJ2-5 | . | TRBV11-2 | CASSLWTEGRETQYF | TGTGCCAGCAGCTTATGGACAGAGGGGAGAGAGACCCAGTACTTC
. | TRBJ1-2 | . | TRBV10-3 | CAISPLGAPNYGYTF | TGTGCCATCAGCCCACTGGGGGCCCCTAACTATGGCTACACCTTC
. | TRBJ2-2 | . | TRBV13 | CASSLHTSFNTGELFF | TGTGCCAGCAGCCTCCATACTAGTTTTAACACCGGGGAGCTGTTTTTT
TRBD1 | TRBJ2-1 | once | TRBV5-8 | CASSSLPGQGFEQFF | TGTGCCAGCAGCTCCCTCCCGGGACAGGGGTTTGAGCAGTTCTTC
TRBD1 | TRBJ2-1 | . | TRBV19 | CASKYRGRVADRTLNEQFF | TGTGCCAGTAAATATAGGGGGCGCGTGGCGGACCGAACACTCAATGAGCAGTTCTTC
. | TRBJ1-4 | . | TRBV15 | CATSALVWGDEKLFF | TGTGCCACCTCTGCCCTGGTTTGGGGGGATGAAAAACTGTTTTTT
TRBD1 | TRBJ1-2 | . | TRBV5-4 | CASSSARGLDGYTF | TGTGCCAGCAGCTCGGCTAGGGGGCTCGATGGCTACACCTTC
. | TRBJ1-1 | . | TRBV9 | CASSVDSGVGNEAFF | TGTGCCAGCAGCGTAGATTCAGGGGTCGGGAATGAAGCTTTCTTT
. | TRBJ1-3 | . | TRBV28 | CASSTGRGGGNTIYF | TGTGCCAGCAGCACCGGCAGGGGAGGGGGAAACACCATATATTTT
. | TRBJ1-5 | . | TRBV7-2 | CASSSGTRENQPQHF | TGTGCCAGCAGCTCCGGGACAAGGGAAAATCAGCCCCAGCATTTT
TRBD2 | TRBJ2-3 | . | TRBV10-3 | CAIRGTSDTDTQYF | TGTGCCATCAGGGGGACTAGCGACACAGATACGCAGTATTTT
TRBD2 | TRBJ2-7 | . | TRBV28 | CASSPGGTTYGEQYF | TGTGCCAGCAGCCCAGGCGGGACTACCTACGGCGAGCAGTACTTC
TRBD2 | TRBJ2-1 | . | TRBV9 | CASSTLSGSTNNEQFF | TGTGCCAGCAGCACTCTAAGCGGGAGTACCAACAATGAGCAGTTCTTC
TRBD1 | TRBJ2-1 | . | TRBV5-1 | CASSPPGTVHNEQFF | TGCGCCAGCAGCCCACCCGGGACAGTACACAATGAGCAGTTCTTC
TRBD1 | TRBJ1-3 | . | TRBV2 | CASSVTGGSGNTIYF | TGTGCCAGCAGTGTTACAGGGGGCTCTGGAAACACCATATATTTT
. | TRBJ2-5 | once | TRBV4-1 | CASRGRDQETQYF | TGCGCCAGCAGGGGCAGGGACCAAGAGACCCAGTACTTC
. | TRBJ1-1 | . | TRBV5-1 | CASSLAQGGGTEAFF | TGCGCCAGCAGCTTGGCACAGGGCGGGGGCACTGAAGCTTTCTTT
. | TRBJ1-1 | once | TRBV7-2 | CASSPPSLGAFF | TGTGCCAGCAGCCCACCCAGCTTGGGCGCTTTCTTT
TRBD2 | TRBJ2-1 | many | TRBV4-1 | CASSQVLAGVREQFF | TGCGCCAGCAGCCAAGTTCTAGCGGGAGTACGGGAGCAGTTCTTC
TRBD1 | TRBJ2-5 | . | TRBV5-6 | CASSSLGTEKETQYF | TGTGCCAGCAGCTCCCTCGGGACAGAGAAAGAGACCCAGTACTTC
TRBD2 | TRBJ2-7 | once | TRBV9 | CASSVAPQGLAAHYEQYF | TGTGCCAGCAGCGTAGCGCCCCAAGGACTAGCGGCCCACTACGAGCAGTACTTC
TRBD1 | TRBJ2-4 | . | TRBV18 | CASSLKTGGQNIQYF | TGTGCCAGCTCACTAAAGACAGGGGGCCAGAACATTCAGTACTTC
TRBD1 | TRBJ2-7 | . | TRBV19 | CASSPRQGSYEQYF | TGTGCCAGTAGTCCTAGACAGGGGTCCTACGAGCAGTACTTC
TRBD1 | TRBJ1-3 | few | TRBV7-2 | CASSFRQGSSGNTIYF | TGTGCCAGCAGCTTTAGACAGGGCAGCTCTGGAAACACCATATATTTT
. | TRBJ2-2 | . | TRBV19 | CASSISGLNTGELFF | TGTGCCAGTAGTATATCGGGACTCAACACCGGGGAGCTGTTTTTT
. | TRBJ1-2 | . | TRBV18 | CASSPLGAANGYTF | TGTGCCAGCTCACCACTTGGGGCGGCTAATGGCTACACCTTC
TRBD2 | TRBJ2-1 | . | TRBV2 | CASSETAGVPFLVFF | TGTGCCAGCAGTGAAACCGCGGGAGTCCCTTTCTTAGTGTTCTTC
TRBD2 | TRBJ2-3 | once | TRBV25-1 | CASSASLRGGRKDTQYF | TGTGCCAGCAGTGCCTCCCTTCGGGGCGGGAGAAAAGATACGCAGTATTTT
TRBD2 | TRBJ2-2 | . | TRBV6-1 | CASSERGRAGELFF | TGTGCCAGCAGTGAACGGGGGAGGGCCGGGGAGCTGTTTTTT
TRBD1 | TRBJ2-7 | . | TRBV5-1 | CASSGTGSYEQYF | TGCGCCAGCTCCGGGACAGGCTCCTACGAGCAGTACTTC
. | TRBJ2-2 | . | TRBV27 | CASSPEGGRYTGELFF | TGTGCCAGCAGCCCCGAGGGCGGACGCTACACCGGGGAGCTGTTTTTT
. | TRBJ1-1 | . | TRBV7-9 | CASSPPGTRGNTEAFF | TGTGCCAGCAGCCCGCCCGGGACAAGAGGGAACACTGAAGCTTTCTTT
. | TRBJ1-4 | . | TRBV5-1 | CASSFGGESEKLFF | TGCGCCAGCAGCTTTGGGGGCGAGAGTGAAAAACTGTTTTTT